The 5 T cell receptor beta chains in this list originate from one sample, sequenced in a study of PD-L1 blockade in urothelial cancer. Libraries were prepared by immunoSEQ multiplex PCR; TCRdb keeps only in-frame clonotypes and omits some of them. The table records about 21,000 clones, nearly 90% of them present only once. The sequenced sample was PBMCs, obtained around atezolizumab (anti-PD-L1) treatment. The receptors shown here come from a woman in her fifties or sixties with urothelial cancer.

V usage is TRBV6-5 and J usage is TRBJ2-2, with D maybe TRBD2 (6 bases). Germline CDR1 is MNHEY and CDR2 is SVGAGI. The V and J ends lost 8 bases and 0 bases respectively, with 10 bases between them. The CDR3 length is 14 residues. CDR3 residues: CASRRGSNTGELFF. DNA of the CDR3: TGTGCCAGCCGGCGGGGCTCGAACACCGGGGAGCTGTTTTTT.

V is TRBV6-5 and J is TRBJ2-3, with 7 bases aligning to TRBD1. V gave up 9 bases and J gave up 0 bases; unmatched junction bases: 6. CDR3 length equals 14 residues. Per the germline V gene, CDR1 is MNHEY and CDR2 is SVGAGI. This CDR3 is CASFDRASTDTQYF. In DNA form, the CDR3 reads TGTGCCAGTTTCGACAGGGCCAGCACAGATACGCAGTATTTT.

V gene TRBV5-1 combines with J gene TRBJ1-5; D gene unclear. Germline assignment: CDR1 SGHRS and CDR2 YFSETQ. The CDR3 is 15 amino acids. V shed 0 bases and J shed 3 bases, with 10 bases lying between them. The CDR3 region is CASSLATGSNQPQHF. The CDR3 DNA follows: TGCGCCAGCAGCTTGGCCACGGGTTCCAATCAGCCCCAGCATTTT. Combining the CDR3 with reference TRBV5-1 and TRBJ1-5 gives the whole variable domain KAGVTQTPRYLIKTRGQQVTLSCSPISGHRSVSWYQQTPGQGLQFLFEYFSETQRNKGNFPGRFSGRQFSNSRSEMNVSTLELGDSALYLCASSLATGSNQPQHFGDGTRLSIL.

The rearrangement uses TRBV7-2 and TRBJ2-1, with TRBD2 identical over 7 bases. The CDR3 contains 16 residues. CDR1 is SGHTA, CDR2 FQGNSA, per germline. V lost 7 bases to trimming and J lost 4 bases; unmatched junction nucleotides: 13. The CDR3 DNA sequence: TGTGCCAGCAACCCTCCCGGGCTAGCGGCTTACAATGAGCAGTTCTTC. Its translation is CASNPPGLAAYNEQFF.

The V and J genes are TRBV7-2 and TRBJ2-3, with 12 bases matching TRBD2. Looked up from germline, CDR1 is SGHTA and CDR2 is FQGNSA. V gave up 5 bases and J gave up 5 bases; unmatched junction bases: 8. This CDR3 is 16 amino acids long. The CDR3 loop reads CASSPGTSGFLDTQYF. In DNA, the CDR3 is TGTGCCAGCAGCCCCGGGACTAGCGGGTTCCTAGATACGCAGTATTTT.